One sample yielded the 10 T cell receptor beta chains listed below, sequenced in a study of blood T cell repertoires in COVID-19. TCRdb keeps only in-frame clones here, not all; method: immunoSEQ multiplex PCR. The data show 130,000 or so clones, with around 83% seen just once and approximately 20% held by the top ten. Source material: PBMCs or T cells enriched from blood (not recorded which). These receptors were obtained from a man aged 25-45 years who had recovered from COVID-19.

The chain combines TRBV7-9 with TRBJ2-7; 8 bases are a match to TRBD2. V lost 5 bases to trimming and J lost 7 bases; unmatched junction nucleotides: 7. Germline V gene lookup returns CDR1 SEHNR and CDR2 FQNEAQ (reference sequence). The CDR3 sequence is 13 residues long. The CDR3 spells CASSPGGVWEQYF. The CDR3 coding sequence is TGTGCCAGCAGCCCCGGGGGGGTCTGGGAGCAGTACTTC.

The chain links TRBV5-1 to TRBJ1-2; D possibly corresponds to TRBD1 (6 bases). Germline assignment: CDR1 SGHRS and CDR2 YFSETQ. The V end was cut by 5 bases, the J end by 8 bases, with 22 bases between. This CDR3 is built from 15 residues. The CDR3 coding sequence is TGCGCCAGCAGGGGAGGGACACATACCTCTCAAGGCTACACCTTC. Translated, it gives CASRGGTHTSQGYTF.

The chain couples TRBV3-1 (or the pseudogene TRBV3-2) to TRBJ1-1; maybe TRBD1 (6 bases). Germline assignment: CDR1 LGHDT and CDR2 YNNKEL (reference sequence). V lost 4 bases and J 0 bases, leaving 9 bases between the germline ends. There are 14 residues in the CDR3. The CDR3: CASSPGQLNTEAFF. CDR3 DNA sequence: TGTGCCAGCAGCCCCGGACAGCTGAACACTGAAGCTTTCTTT.

This clone was picked up a small number of times. This rearrangement joins TRBV27 to TRBJ2-7; TRBD1 is a possible D gene (5 bases). This CDR3 spans 13 amino acids. Trimming left V 6 bases short and J 6 bases short, with 15 bases between. Germline V gene lookup returns CDR1 MNHEY and CDR2 SMNVEV (reference sequence). DNA for the CDR3: TGTGCCAGCAGCCGATGGGCAGGGATCGAGCAGTACGTC. Translated: CASSRWAGIEQYV.

The CDR3: CASSLGGSGSPLHF. The CDR3 nucleotides read TGTGCCAGCAGTTTGGGAGGATCCGGGTCACCCCTCCACTTT. The V gene is TRBV28, the J gene TRBJ1-6; D is unclear. Germline CDR1 MDHEN, CDR2 SYDVKM. CDR3 size: 14 residues. V was shortened by 3 bases and J by 10 bases, with 13 bases between the two germline ends.

The rearrangement joins TRBV5-4 to TRBJ2-3, with 9 bases identical to TRBD1. Germline V gives CDR1 SGHNT, CDR2 YYREEE (reference sequence). This CDR3 has 15 residues. V dropped 4 bases and J dropped 4; count of bases not matched to a gene: 7. CDR3 DNA sequence: TGTGCCAGCAGCGGCCCGGGACAGGGTGCAGATACGCAGTATTTT. This sequence encodes CASSGPGQGADTQYF.

This chain joins TRBV5-4 and TRBJ2-7, with D possibly being TRBD1 (5 bases). CDR1 SGHNT and CDR2 YYREEE come from the germline V gene (reference sequence). The ends were cut back, 2 bases at V and 2 bases at J, with 8 bases in the middle. This CDR3 has 13 residues. The DNA for the CDR3 is TGTGCCAGCAGCTTTGACAGAACCTACGAGCAGTACTTC. Translated: CASSFDRTYEQYF. The full variable domain, rest sourced from reference TRBV5-4 and TRBJ2-7, is ETGVTQSPTHLIKTRGQQVTLRCSSQSGHNTVSWYQQALGQGPQFIFQYYREEENGRGNFPPRFSGLQFPNYSSELNVNALELDDSALYLCASSFDRTYEQYFGPGTRLTVT.

The chain uses TRBV28 and TRBJ1-5; 7 nucleotides align to TRBD1. Germline loops: CDR1 MDHEN, CDR2 SYDVKM. The CDR3 has 15 amino acids. V lost 8 bases to trimming and J lost 4 bases; unmatched junction nucleotides: 11. The CDR3 nucleotides are TGTGCCAGCGATATGATGGACAGGAGGAATCAGCCCCAGCATTTT. Encoded protein: CASDMMDRRNQPQHF.

The chain employs TRBV6-5 and TRBJ2-3, with D possibly being TRBD1 (6 bases). The CDR3 totals 16 residues. Between the trimmed V and J ends, which lost 0 bases and 1 base, there was a span of 11 bases. In germline, CDR1 is MNHEY, CDR2 SVGAGI. The CDR3 protein is CASSYSTTGGTDTQYF. The CDR3 DNA follows: TGTGCCAGCAGTTACTCGACGACAGGCGGCACAGATACGCAGTATTTT.

In this sample, this clone turned up once. V usage is TRBV29-1 and J usage is TRBJ2-3; no clear D gene. The CDR3 extends over 13 amino acids. The V and J ends lost 3 bases and 2 bases respectively, with 9 bases between them. Looked up from germline, CDR1 is SQVTM and CDR2 is ANQGSEA. CDR3: CSVDIGFTDTQYF. In DNA, the CDR3 is TGCAGCGTTGACATTGGCTTCACAGATACGCAGTATTTT.